This T cell receptor (beta chain) was obtained from a study of shared clonotypes between healthy human individuals. General observations from the study: Clonotype sharing across a handful of donors was observed for 5% to 6.5% of naive CD4 clonotypes.

As for this clone: Its antigen is currently unknown.

Every immunoSEQ plate was one replicate of a subset's evenly spread DNA. Method: immunoSEQ multiplex PCR; TCRdb's copy keeps in-frame clones and lacks some. The sample has 2.3 million or so clones; roughly 93% are singletons. CDR1 and CDR2 from the germline V gene are ENHRY and SYGVKD. The V segment lost 8 bases and the J segment 1 base; nucleotides outside the gene matches: 5. The CDR3 sequence is 14 residues long. The rearrangement joins TRBV10-3 to TRBJ1-1, with TRBD1 matching 9 bases. What was sequenced was naive CD4+ T cells from PBMCs. Subset: CD45RA+ positively selected. The sequence derives from a man aged 18-30 years in good health. Some clones in this sample may be carry-over from other donors' samples. This CDR3 is CAIRTGEGNTEAFF. The DNA of the CDR3 is TGTGCCATCCGGACAGGGGAGGGGAACACTGAAGCTTTCTTT.